What follows are 27 T cell receptor beta chains derived from one specimen sequenced in a study of human T cells and chemical hapten exposure. Time point denoted: patch test 1, 2 weeks after DPC sensitization. The treatment: therapeutic diphenylcyclopropenone sensitization with weekly scalp DPC. TCRdb re-derived calls from the RACE reads in MiXCR, one entry per CDR3 protein. Here the sample spans roughly 180,000 distinct CDR3 sequences, 14% being singletons. Sequenced material: whole blood, taken in connection with sensitization to the hapten diphenylcyclopropenone (DPC). The receptors come from a woman aged 30 to 39 with alopecia areata. Some clones in this sample may be carry-over from other donors' samples.

This clonotype has just a few counts. The V gene is TRBV20-1, the J gene TRBJ2-1, with TRBD1 as a possible D gene (6 bases). The CDR3 runs 16 residues. Germline CDR1 and CDR2: DFQATT and SNEGSKA (reference sequence). Deletions cut 2 bases from V and 7 bases from J, with 21 bases between. The CDR3 coding sequence is TGCAGTGCTAGACTCGATCGGGGACAACGAGGGAATGAGCAGTTCTTC. It translates to CSARLDRGQRGNEQFF.

This clonotype was detected a few times. The V call is TRBV6-4, the J call TRBJ1-2; D not resolved. Per germline, CDR1 MRHNA and CDR2 SNTAGT. The CDR3 has 15 residues. The V end was cut by 3 bases, the J end by 0 bases, with 11 bases between. The CDR3, as DNA: TGTGCCAGCAGTGAAACCGGGCAAGCTAACTATGGCTACACCTTC. It yields the protein CASSETGQANYGYTF.

This clonotype is a singleton in its sample. The V call is TRBV6-2 or TRBV6-3, the J call TRBJ1-1; TRBD1 agrees at 7 bases. Germline V gene data show CDR1 as MNHEY and CDR2 as SVGEGT. Trimming removed 0 bases from V and 3 bases from J; junction bases left unmatched: 4. This CDR3 has 15 residues. DNA for the CDR3: TGTGCCAGCAGTTACTCTTTTACAGGGGACACTGAAGCTTTCTTT. Protein: CASSYSFTGDTEAFF.

There are a few counts of this clonotype. The junction differs from germline at one of its ends, possibly a read error. The chain links TRBV7-7 to TRBJ2-1; 9 bases are shared with TRBD2. Germline assignment: CDR1 SSHAT and CDR2 FNYEAQ (reference sequence). CDR3 length: 15 residues. The chain's CDR3 is CASSLAAGGSNEQFF. CDR3 nucleotide sequence: TGTGCTAGCAGCTTAGCGGCGGGAGGGTCGAATGAGCAGTTCTTC.

The J gene is TRBJ2-5, the V gene TRBV10-3; D may be TRBD2 (5 bases). From germline, CDR1 is ENHRY and CDR2 SYGVKD. The CDR3 is made up of 15 amino acids. Trimming left V 0 bases short and J 3 bases short, with 11 bases between. In nucleotides, the CDR3 is TGTGCCATCAGTGAGTCTGGGAGTATGGAAGAGACCCAGTACTTC. Translated: CAISESGSMEETQYF.

The chain links TRBV4-3 to TRBJ2-7; no reliable D call. Per germline, CDR1 LGHNA and CDR2 YSLEER. The CDR3 is made up of 15 amino acids. V gave up 0 bases and J gave up 0 bases, with 9 bases separating them. CDR3 loop: CASSQDRASSYEQYF. The CDR3 region has the DNA TGCGCCAGCAGCCAAGATAGGGCTTCCTCCTACGAGCAGTACTTC.

This clonotype was seen a handful of times. The chain is built from TRBV18 and TRBJ1-5; TRBD1 agrees at 7 bases. Germline V gene lookup returns CDR1 KGHSH and CDR2 LQKENI. The CDR3 extends over 14 amino acids. V was clipped by 4 bases and J by 9 bases; unmatched bases: 9. For the CDR3, the DNA is TGTGCCAGCTCACAGGTGACAGGGAAGGTGCCCCAGCATTTT. Its protein is CASSQVTGKVPQHF.

This clonotype was found many times. This chain links TRBV13 with TRBJ2-7, with 8 bases fitting TRBD1. The CDR3 extends over 15 amino acids. The J segment lost 5 bases and the V segment lost 4 bases, leaving 10 bases of the junction unmatched. Germline lookup yields CDR1 PRHDT and CDR2 FYEKMQ (reference sequence). CDR3 residues: CASSSPRTGINEQYF. The CDR3, as DNA: TGTGCCAGCAGCTCCCCACGGACAGGGATCAACGAGCAGTACTTC.

This clonotype was counted many times. V is TRBV7-2 and J is TRBJ1-1; D gene unclear. Germline loops: CDR1 SGHTA, CDR2 FQGNSA. This CDR3 has 13 amino acids. The ends were cut back, 7 bases at V and 0 bases at J, with 9 bases in the middle. This chain's CDR3 is CASKGQVNTEAFF. CDR3 sequence (DNA): TGTGCCAGCAAAGGGCAGGTGAACACTGAAGCTTTCTTT.

Concerning this clonotype itself: A much larger clonotype is one base distant, so this may be a read error. The rearrangement uses TRBV6-6 and TRBJ1-3, with D maybe TRBD1 (5 bases). CDR1 and CDR2 (germline): MNHNY, SVGAGI (reference sequence). V lost 4 bases and J 0 bases, leaving 7 bases between the germline ends. The CDR3 totals 14 residues. The CDR3 sequence is CASSSGGSGNTIYF. CDR3 nucleotide sequence: TGTGCCAGCAGTTCGGGGGGCTCTGGAAACACCATATATTTT.

This clonotype turned up a few times. The chain combines TRBV5-4 with TRBJ1-6, with D unclear. Germline assignment: CDR1 SGHNT and CDR2 YYREEE (reference sequence). The germline V and J ends were trimmed by 0 bases and 10 bases, with 11 bases remaining between them. There are 14 residues in the CDR3. The CDR3 DNA is TGTGCCAGCAGCTTGGGGCAGCCTGGATCACCCCTCCACTTT. It translates to CASSLGQPGSPLHF. Together with reference TRBV5-4 and TRBJ1-6, the CDR3 gives the full variable domain: ETGVTQSPTHLIKTRGQQVTLRCSSQSGHNTVSWYQQALGQGPQFIFQYYREEENGRGNFPPRFSGLQFPNYSSELNVNALELDDSALYLCASSLGQPGSPLHFGNGTRLTVT.

The genes are TRBV30 and TRBJ2-3; D might be TRBD2 (5 bases). CDR3 length: 13 residues. Deletions cut 4 bases from V and 2 bases from J, with 10 bases between. CDR1 is GTSNPN, CDR2 SVGIG, per germline (reference sequence). The DNA for the CDR3 is TGTGCCTGGACGGGATCTTACACAGATACGCAGTATTTT. Its protein product is CAWTGSYTDTQYF.

The rearrangement joins TRBV30 to TRBJ1-2, with 9 bases fitting TRBD1. The germline CDR1 and CDR2 sequences are GTSNPN and SVGIG (reference sequence). The CDR3 runs 17 residues. The V and J ends lost 3 bases and 4 bases, in that order; junction bases with no gene match: 15. CDR3 loop: CAWSQGTGLGSFYGYTF. In DNA form, the CDR3 reads TGTGCCTGGAGCCAGGGGACAGGGCTTGGGTCCTTCTATGGCTACACCTTC.

This sequence joins TRBV3-1 and TRBJ1-5; no clear D. Germline loops: CDR1 LGHDT, CDR2 YNNKEL (reference sequence). V was clipped by 2 bases and J by 5 bases, with 10 bases between them. This CDR3 has 14 residues. The CDR3 is CASSQSWRDQPQHF. CDR3 nucleotides: TGTGCCAGCAGCCAAAGTTGGAGGGATCAGCCCCAGCATTTT.

This clonotype came up many times. In nucleotides, the CDR3 is TGTGCCAGCAGCCTGGGGTCAGTTCAAGAGACCCAGTACTTC. Its translation: CASSLGSVQETQYF. The chain employs TRBV7-7 and TRBJ2-5; D remains ambiguous. V was cut by 5 bases and J by 2 bases, with 12 bases left in between. The CDR3 contains 14 residues. CDR1 and CDR2 (germline): SSHAT, FNYEAQ (reference sequence).

This clonotype has at least ten counts. The rearrangement joins TRBV29-1 to TRBJ1-2; D remains unclear. From germline, CDR1 is SQVTM and CDR2 ANQGSEA. This CDR3 is built from 13 residues. V lost 2 bases to trimming and J lost 4 bases, with 11 bases between them. CDR3 DNA sequence: TGCAGCGTTGAAAGGTTGGGCTTCTATGGCTACACCTTC. This gives the protein CSVERLGFYGYTF. The whole variable domain, filled in from reference TRBV29-1 and TRBJ1-2, reads SAVISQKPSRDICQRGTSLTIQCQVDSQVTMMFWYRQQPGQSLTLIATANQGSEATYESGFVIDKFPISRPNLTFSTLTVSNMSPEDSSIYLCSVERLGFYGYTFGSGTRLTVV.

V and J are TRBV15 and TRBJ1-1; possibly TRBD1 for D (6 bases). The CDR3 is 13 amino acids. The germline V and J ends were trimmed by 0 bases and 10 bases, with 12 bases remaining between them. Germline V gives CDR1 LNHNV, CDR2 YYDKDF (reference sequence). The CDR3 spells CATSRERGLVAFF. CDR3 coding DNA: TGTGCCACCAGCAGAGAACGGGGGCTGGTAGCTTTCTTT.

A note on this clonotype: With a much larger clone just one base away, this may be a read error. The V and J genes are TRBV7-6 and TRBJ2-3; 8 positions agree with TRBD2. The V gene's germline CDR1 is SGHVS and CDR2 FNYEAQ. CDR3 length equals 14 residues. Trimming cost V 5 bases and J 5 bases; bases outside gene matches: 6. The CDR3, as DNA: TGTGCCAGCAGCCTCCTAGCGGGCATAGATACGCAGTATTTT. This gives the protein CASSLLAGIDTQYF.

This chain links TRBV20-1 with TRBJ2-1, with 8 bases fitting TRBD2. Germline V gene data show CDR1 as DFQATT and CDR2 as SNEGSKA (reference sequence). V was clipped by 6 bases and J by 4 bases; unmatched bases: 11. CDR3 size: 15 residues. CDR3 amino acids: CSARSGSSLYNEQFF. In nucleotides, the CDR3 is TGCAGTGCGAGAAGCGGGAGTAGCCTTTACAATGAGCAGTTCTTC.

This clonotype was recorded many times. This chain uses TRBV7-6 with TRBJ1-1; 10 bases are a match to TRBD1. The V gene end was trimmed by 4 bases and the J gene end by 5 bases; junction bases not matched to a gene: 7. CDR1 and CDR2 (germline): SGHVS, FNYEAQ. This CDR3 is 15 amino acids long. The CDR3, as DNA: TGTGCCAGCAGCTCTCGGGGACAGGGGAGGACTGAAGCTTTCTTT. Protein product: CASSSRGQGRTEAFF.

This clonotype showed up just a few times. The rearrangement links TRBV3-1 to TRBJ1-1; 7 bases map to TRBD1. V lost 4 bases, J lost 11 bases, and 7 bases stayed unmatched. The CDR3 has 12 residues. Germline CDR1 LGHDT, CDR2 YNNKEL (reference sequence). The CDR3 DNA sequence: TGTGCCAGCAGCCCAGGAGGGGGCAGCGCTTTCTTT. Protein sequence: CASSPGGGSAFF. Looking up the rest from reference TRBV3-1 and TRBJ1-1 gives the full variable domain: DTAVSQTPKYLVTQMGNDKSIKCEQNLGHDTMYWYKQDSKKFLKIMFSYNNKELIINETVPNRFSPKSPDKAHLNLHINSLELGDSAVYFCASSPGGGSAFFGQGTRLTVV.

The chain employs TRBV1 and TRBJ2-3; the DNA was not used to check the table's D call, TRBD2. TRBV1 constitutes a pseudogene. CDR3 length equals 15 residues. The CDR3 sequence is CTSSRQPPGTDTQYF. The CDR3 DNA follows: TGCACCAGCAGCCGGCAGCCTCCCGGCACAGATACGCAGTATTTT.

V and J are TRBV6-5 and TRBJ2-1; 13 bases line up with TRBD2. Germline CDR1 MNHEY, CDR2 SVGAGI. Trimming removed 0 bases from V and 0 bases from J; junction bases left unmatched: 2. The CDR3 covers 18 residues. CDR3 DNA: TGTGCCAGCAGTTACTCGGGACTAGCGGGGAGCTCCTACAATGAGCAGTTCTTC. Protein sequence: CASSYSGLAGSSYNEQFF.

This rearrangement joins TRBV12-3 or TRBV12-4 to TRBJ1-3; D gene unclear. V shed 6 bases and J shed 4 bases, with 16 bases lying between them. The CDR3 sequence is 15 residues long. The CDR3, as DNA: TGTGCCAGCAGCCCATCTTTTTCGGGAGGAAACACCATATATTTT. It codes for CASSPSFSGGNTIYF.

The chain links TRBV20-1 to TRBJ1-1; D perhaps matches TRBD1 (6 bases). This CDR3 has 13 residues. CDR1 is DFQATT and CDR2 is SNEGSKA in the germline V gene (reference sequence). Trimming removed 3 bases from V and 5 bases from J, with 13 bases in between. The CDR3 reads CSASRGRGTEAFF. The CDR3 DNA reads TGCAGTGCTAGTCGGGGAAGGGGGACTGAAGCTTTCTTT.

The chain joins TRBV15 to TRBJ2-1, with 10 bases matching TRBD2. Germline values: CDR1 LNHNV, CDR2 YYDKDF (reference sequence). V lost 0 bases and J lost 5; bases outside the gene matches: 4. There are 16 residues in the CDR3. The CDR3 loop reads CATSREAGGRDNEQFF. The DNA for the CDR3 is TGTGCCACCAGCAGAGAAGCGGGAGGGCGGGACAATGAGCAGTTCTTC.

The V call is TRBV7-3, the J call TRBJ2-1; 10 positions agree with TRBD1. The CDR3 sequence is 15 residues long. CDR1 and CDR2 (germline): SGHTA, FQGTGA. Losses at the gene ends were 5 bases for V and 4 bases for J; bases not matched to a gene: 5. CDR3 nucleotide sequence: TGTGCCAGCAGCCCGGACAGGGGGGTTTACAATGAGCAGTTCTTC. Protein sequence: CASSPDRGVYNEQFF.